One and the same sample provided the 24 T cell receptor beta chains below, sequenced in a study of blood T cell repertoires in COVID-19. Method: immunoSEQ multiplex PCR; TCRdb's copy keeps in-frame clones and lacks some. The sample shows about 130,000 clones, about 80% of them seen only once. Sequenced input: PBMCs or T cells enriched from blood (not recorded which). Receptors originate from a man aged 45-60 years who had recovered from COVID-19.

CDR3 region: CASSLVRRANTEAFF. In DNA form, the CDR3 reads TGCGCCAGCAGCTTGGTACGCAGGGCGAACACTGAAGCTTTCTTT. This chain connects TRBV5-1 to TRBJ1-1; weak D call: TRBD1 (5 bases). V dropped 0 bases and J dropped 1 base, with 10 bases sitting between them. The CDR3 runs 15 residues. Germline CDR1 reads SGHRS; CDR2 reads YFSETQ. The variable domain in full, with the rest retrieved from reference TRBV5-1 and TRBJ1-1, is KAGVTQTPRYLIKTRGQQVTLSCSPISGHRSVSWYQQTPGQGLQFLFEYFSETQRNKGNFPGRFSGRQFSNSRSEMNVSTLELGDSALYLCASSLVRRANTEAFFGQGTRLTVV.

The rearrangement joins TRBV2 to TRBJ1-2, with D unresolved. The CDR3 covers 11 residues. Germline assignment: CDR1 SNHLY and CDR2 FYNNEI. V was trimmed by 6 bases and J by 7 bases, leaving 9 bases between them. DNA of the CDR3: TGTGCCAGCAGGGTTACAGTTGGCTACACCTTC. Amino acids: CASRVTVGYTF.

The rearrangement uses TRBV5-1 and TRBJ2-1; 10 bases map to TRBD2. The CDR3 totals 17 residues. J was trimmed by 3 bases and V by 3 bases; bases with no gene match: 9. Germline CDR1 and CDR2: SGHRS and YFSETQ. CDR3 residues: CASSSDRTSGHYNEQFF. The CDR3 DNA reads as TGCGCCAGCAGCTCTGACCGGACTAGCGGCCACTACAATGAGCAGTTCTTC.

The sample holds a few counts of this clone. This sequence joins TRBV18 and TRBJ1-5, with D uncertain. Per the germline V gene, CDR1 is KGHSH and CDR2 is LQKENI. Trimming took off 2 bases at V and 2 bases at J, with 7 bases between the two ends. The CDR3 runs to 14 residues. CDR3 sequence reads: CASSPGSGNQPQHF. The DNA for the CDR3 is TGTGCCAGCTCACCAGGTAGTGGCAATCAGCCCCAGCATTTT. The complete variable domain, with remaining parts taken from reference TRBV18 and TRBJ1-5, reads NAGVMQNPRHLVRRRGQEARLRCSPMKGHSHVYWYRQLPEEGLKFMVYLQKENIIDESGMPKERFSAEFPKEGPSILRIQQVVRGDSAAYFCASSPGSGNQPQHFGDGTRLSIL.

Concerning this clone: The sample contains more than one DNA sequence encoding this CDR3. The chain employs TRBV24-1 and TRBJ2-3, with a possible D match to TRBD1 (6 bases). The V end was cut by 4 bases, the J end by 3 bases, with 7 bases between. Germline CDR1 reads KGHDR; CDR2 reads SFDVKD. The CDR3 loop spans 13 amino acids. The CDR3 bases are TGTGCCACCAGTGAGCAGGGGACAGATACGCAGTATTTT. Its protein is CATSEQGTDTQYF.

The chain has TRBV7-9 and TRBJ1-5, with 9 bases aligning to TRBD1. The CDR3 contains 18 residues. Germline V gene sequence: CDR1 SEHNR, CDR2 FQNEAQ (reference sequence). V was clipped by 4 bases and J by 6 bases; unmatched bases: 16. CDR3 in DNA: TGTGCCAGCAGCTCCCCGTCCCGGGACAGGGACCGGGGTCAGCCCCAGCATTTT. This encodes CASSSPSRDRDRGQPQHF.

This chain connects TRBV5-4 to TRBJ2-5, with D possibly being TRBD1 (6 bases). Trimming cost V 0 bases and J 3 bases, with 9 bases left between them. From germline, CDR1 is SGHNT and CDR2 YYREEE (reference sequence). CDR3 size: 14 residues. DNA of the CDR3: TGTGCCAGCAGCTTGGTGGGGGCCGAAGAGACCCAGTACTTC. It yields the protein CASSLVGAEETQYF.

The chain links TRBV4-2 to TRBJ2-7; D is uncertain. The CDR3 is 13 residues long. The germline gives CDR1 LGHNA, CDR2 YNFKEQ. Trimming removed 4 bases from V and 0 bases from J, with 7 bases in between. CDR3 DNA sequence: TGTGCCAGCAGCCCACACGACTCCTACGAGCAGTACTTC. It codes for CASSPHDSYEQYF.

The CDR3 nucleotides read TGCGCCAGCAGCCCGAGACAGGGGCCGACAGATACGCAGTATTTT. Translation: CASSPRQGPTDTQYF. The V gene is TRBV5-1, the J gene TRBJ2-3, with 8 bases that match TRBD1. The germline V gene encodes CDR1 SGHRS and CDR2 YFSETQ. The V segment lost 4 bases and the J segment 3 bases; nucleotides outside the gene matches: 7. The CDR3 totals 15 residues.

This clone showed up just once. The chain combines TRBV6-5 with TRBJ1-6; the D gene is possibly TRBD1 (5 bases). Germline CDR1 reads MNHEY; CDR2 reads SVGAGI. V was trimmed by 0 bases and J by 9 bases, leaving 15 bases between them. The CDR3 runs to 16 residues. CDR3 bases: TGTGCCAGCAGTTACTCTTCCAGGTTGGGGCTTTCACCCCTCCACTTT. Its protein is CASSYSSRLGLSPLHF.

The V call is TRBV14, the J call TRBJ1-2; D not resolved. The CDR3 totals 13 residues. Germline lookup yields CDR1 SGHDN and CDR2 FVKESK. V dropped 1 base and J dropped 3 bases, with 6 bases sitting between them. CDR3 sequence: CASSQGEYYGYTF. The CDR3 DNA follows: TGTGCCAGCAGCCAAGGCGAATACTATGGCTACACCTTC.

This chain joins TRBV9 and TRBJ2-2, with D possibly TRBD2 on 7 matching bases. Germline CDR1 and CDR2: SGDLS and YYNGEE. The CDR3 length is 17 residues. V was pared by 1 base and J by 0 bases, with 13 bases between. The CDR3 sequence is CASSVRGGGANTGELFF. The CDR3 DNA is TGTGCCAGCAGCGTAAGGGGAGGGGGTGCGAACACCGGGGAGCTGTTTTTT.

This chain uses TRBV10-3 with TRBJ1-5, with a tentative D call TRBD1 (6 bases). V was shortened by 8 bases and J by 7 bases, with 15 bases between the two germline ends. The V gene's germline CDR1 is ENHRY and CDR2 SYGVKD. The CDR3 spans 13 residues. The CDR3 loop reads CAIGRGSGQPQHF. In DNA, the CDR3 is TGTGCCATCGGCAGGGGATCGGGACAGCCCCAGCATTTT.

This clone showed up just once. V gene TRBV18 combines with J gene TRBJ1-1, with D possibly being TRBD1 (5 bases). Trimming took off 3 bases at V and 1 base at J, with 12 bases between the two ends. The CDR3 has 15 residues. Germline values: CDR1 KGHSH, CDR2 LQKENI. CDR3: CASSPDGAKNTEAFF. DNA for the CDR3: TGTGCCAGCTCACCGGATGGGGCGAAGAACACTGAAGCTTTCTTT.

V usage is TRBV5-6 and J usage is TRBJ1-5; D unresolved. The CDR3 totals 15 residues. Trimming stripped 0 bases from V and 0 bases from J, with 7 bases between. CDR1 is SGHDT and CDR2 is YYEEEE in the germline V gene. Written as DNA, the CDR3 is TGTGCCAGCAGCTTGGTACAGAATAGCAATCAGCCCCAGCATTTT. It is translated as CASSLVQNSNQPQHF.

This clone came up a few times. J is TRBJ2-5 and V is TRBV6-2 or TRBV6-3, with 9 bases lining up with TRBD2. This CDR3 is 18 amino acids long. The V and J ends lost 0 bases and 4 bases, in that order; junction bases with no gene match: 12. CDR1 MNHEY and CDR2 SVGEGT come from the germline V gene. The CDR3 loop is CASSYSTASGVNRETQYF. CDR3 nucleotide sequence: TGTGCCAGCAGTTACTCGACGGCTAGCGGGGTGAATCGAGAGACCCAGTACTTC.

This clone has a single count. The CDR3 sequence is CASSLKGLAGASTDTQYF. The CDR3 DNA sequence: TGCGCCAGCAGCTTGAAGGGACTAGCGGGGGCCAGCACAGATACGCAGTATTTT. The chain uses TRBV5-1 and TRBJ2-3, with TRBD2 identical over 14 bases. V lost 1 base to trimming and J lost 0 bases; unmatched junction nucleotides: 4. This CDR3 comprises 18 residues. Germline V gene data show CDR1 as SGHRS and CDR2 as YFSETQ. The whole variable domain, remainder taken from reference TRBV5-1 and TRBJ2-3, is KAGVTQTPRYLIKTRGQQVTLSCSPISGHRSVSWYQQTPGQGLQFLFEYFSETQRNKGNFPGRFSGRQFSNSRSEMNVSTLELGDSALYLCASSLKGLAGASTDTQYFGPGTRLTVL.

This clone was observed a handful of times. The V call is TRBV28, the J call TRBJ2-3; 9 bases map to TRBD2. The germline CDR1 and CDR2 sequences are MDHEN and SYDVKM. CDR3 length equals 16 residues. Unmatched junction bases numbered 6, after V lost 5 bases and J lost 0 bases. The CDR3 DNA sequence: TGTGCCAGCAGTGGGGGGCTAGCGGGGAGCACAGATACGCAGTATTTT. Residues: CASSGGLAGSTDTQYF.

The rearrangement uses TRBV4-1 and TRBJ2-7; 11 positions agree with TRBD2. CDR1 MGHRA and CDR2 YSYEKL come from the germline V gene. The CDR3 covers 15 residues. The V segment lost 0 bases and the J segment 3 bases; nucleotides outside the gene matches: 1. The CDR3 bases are TGCGCCAGCAGCCAAGAGGGACTAGCGGACTACGAGCAGTACTTC. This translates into CASSQEGLADYEQYF.

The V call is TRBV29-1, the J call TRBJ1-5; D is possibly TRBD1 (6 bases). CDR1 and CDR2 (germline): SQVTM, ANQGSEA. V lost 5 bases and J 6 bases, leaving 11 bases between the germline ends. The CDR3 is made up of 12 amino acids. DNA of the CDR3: TGCAGCGTTCGGGGGGCAGGTCAGCCCCAGCATTTT. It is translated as CSVRGAGQPQHF.

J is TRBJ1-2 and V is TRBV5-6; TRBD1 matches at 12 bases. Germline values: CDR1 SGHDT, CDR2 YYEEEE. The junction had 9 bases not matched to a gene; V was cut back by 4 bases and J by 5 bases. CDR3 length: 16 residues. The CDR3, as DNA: TGTGCCAGCAGCCGCGAGCCGGGACAGGGGGCTTATGGCTACACCTTC. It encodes CASSREPGQGAYGYTF. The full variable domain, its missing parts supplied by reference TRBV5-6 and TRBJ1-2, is DAGVTQSPTHLIKTRGQQVTLRCSPKSGHDTVSWYQQALGQGPQFIFQYYEEEERQRGNFPDRFSGHQFPNYSSELNVNALLLGDSALYLCASSREPGQGAYGYTFGSGTRLTVV.

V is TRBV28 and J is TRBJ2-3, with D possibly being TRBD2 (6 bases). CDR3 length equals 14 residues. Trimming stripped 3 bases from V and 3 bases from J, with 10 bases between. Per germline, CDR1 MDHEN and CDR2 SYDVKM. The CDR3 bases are TGTGCCAGCAGTTTTGACGGGAGAACAGATACGCAGTATTTT. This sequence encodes CASSFDGRTDTQYF.

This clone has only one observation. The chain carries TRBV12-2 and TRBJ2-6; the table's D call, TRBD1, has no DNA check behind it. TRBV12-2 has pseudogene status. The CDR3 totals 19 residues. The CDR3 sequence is CASRLGPGTDVSGANVLTF. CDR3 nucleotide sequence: TGTGCAAGTCGCTTGGGCCCCGGGACAGACGTATCTGGGGCCAACGTCCTGACTTTC.

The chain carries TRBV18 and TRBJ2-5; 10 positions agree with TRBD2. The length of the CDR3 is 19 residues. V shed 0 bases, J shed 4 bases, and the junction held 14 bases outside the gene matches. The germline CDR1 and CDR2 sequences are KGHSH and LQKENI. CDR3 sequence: CASSPPSGGSAGRRETQYF. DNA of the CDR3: TGTGCCAGCTCACCACCTAGCGGGGGGAGCGCGGGCCGCAGAGAGACCCAGTACTTC.